The 14 T cell receptor beta chains reported below all come from one sample, sequenced in a study of blood T cell repertoires in COVID-19. Sequencing used immunoSEQ multiplex PCR; TCRdb keeps in-frame clones, though not all of them. The data show under 60,000 clones, 65% to 85% seen once. The specimen was peripheral blood. These receptors all come from a young man with COVID-19, enrolled during active disease.

In this sample, this clone turned up a few times. The V call is TRBV29-1, the J call TRBJ2-2, with 10 bases fitting TRBD1. Looked up from germline, CDR1 is SQVTM and CDR2 is ANQGSEA. J was trimmed by 3 bases and V by 7 bases; bases with no gene match: 8. The CDR3 runs to 15 residues. The chain's CDR3 is CSGRTGGGDTGELFF. In DNA, the CDR3 is TGCAGCGGCCGGACAGGGGGTGGTGACACCGGGGAGCTGTTTTTT.

The V call is TRBV27, the J call TRBJ2-1; TRBD1 is a possible D gene (5 bases). Trimming cost V 2 bases and J 3 bases, with 11 bases left between them. Looked up from germline, CDR1 is MNHEY and CDR2 is SMNVEV (reference sequence). The CDR3 sequence is 15 residues long. The CDR3 DNA is TGTGCCAGCAGTTTAGATGGTCAGGGCTACAATGAGCAGTTCTTC. This gives the protein CASSLDGQGYNEQFF.

This clone was detected only a few times. The CDR3, as DNA: TGTGCCTGGACGGGGAATATAAACACTGAAGCTTTCTTT. It translates to CAWTGNINTEAFF. The V gene is TRBV30, the J gene TRBJ1-1, with D uncertain. Germline V gives CDR1 GTSNPN, CDR2 SVGIG (reference sequence). V was trimmed by 4 bases and J by 2 bases, leaving 11 bases between them. CDR3 length equals 13 residues. Together with reference TRBV30 and TRBJ1-1, the CDR3 gives the full variable domain: SQTIHQWPATLVQPVGSPLSLECTVEGTSNPNLYWYRQAAGRGLQLLFYSVGIGQISSEVPQNLSASRPQDRQFILSSKKLLLSDSGFYLCAWTGNINTEAFFGQGTRLTVV.

The J gene is TRBJ2-4, the V gene TRBV28, with D tentatively TRBD1 (6 bases). Trimming took off 5 bases at V and 12 bases at J, with 17 bases between the two ends. Germline CDR1 MDHEN, CDR2 SYDVKM. CDR3 length: 13 amino acids. The CDR3, as DNA: TGTGCCAGCAGTGCCCCGTGGCAGGGGCCTCAGTACTTC. Its protein product is CASSAPWQGPQYF.

This chain joins TRBV21-1 and TRBJ1-1; TRBD1, the table's D call, lacks a check against the DNA. TRBV21-1 is a pseudogene. This CDR3 has 16 residues. The CDR3 region has the DNA TGTGCCAGCAGCAAAGAGGGGGACAGGGTGAACACTGAAGCTTTCTTT. This gives the protein CASSKEGDRVNTEAFF.

J is TRBJ1-3 and V is TRBV23-1; D call uncertain. TRBV23-1 is an ORF; its function is uncertain. V gave up 10 bases and J gave up 5 bases, with 9 bases separating them. The CDR3 totals 11 residues. CDR3 protein: CATTLRNTIYF. DNA for the CDR3: TGCGCCACCACACTAAGAAACACCATATATTTT.

This clone showed up just once. The chain combines TRBV30 with TRBJ1-2; TRBD1 agrees at 10 bases. Germline V gives CDR1 GTSNPN, CDR2 SVGIG (reference sequence). The CDR3 contains 18 residues. V gave up 3 bases and J gave up 0 bases; unmatched junction bases: 13. This CDR3 is CAWSPEGGTGATNYGYTF. The CDR3, as DNA: TGTGCCTGGAGCCCCGAGGGTGGGACAGGGGCGACTAACTATGGCTACACCTTC.

V and J are TRBV13 and TRBJ2-3, with D possibly TRBD2 on 6 matching bases. Germline CDR1 is PRHDT and CDR2 is FYEKMQ (reference sequence). The CDR3 length is 18 residues. V dropped 5 bases and J dropped 2 bases, with 23 bases sitting between them. The CDR3 spells CASSRGTLSSRSTDTQYF. The CDR3 coding sequence is TGTGCCAGCAGCCGTGGGACTCTCTCGTCCCGCTCCACAGATACGCAGTATTTT.

The rearrangement links TRBV18 to TRBJ1-3; weak D call: TRBD1 (5 bases). Germline V CDR1 and CDR2: KGHSH, LQKENI. The CDR3 spans 15 residues. Trimming pared 2 bases from V and 6 bases from J, leaving 14 bases between. The CDR3 region is CASSPGIGEANTIYF. CDR3 bases: TGTGCCAGCTCACCAGGGATAGGGGAAGCAAACACCATATATTTT.

The V call is TRBV27, the J call TRBJ2-1; D is possibly TRBD1 (6 bases). CDR1 is MNHEY and CDR2 is SMNVEV in the germline V gene (reference sequence). V gave up 6 bases and J gave up 5 bases, with 23 bases separating them. The CDR3 contains 17 residues. The CDR3 region has the DNA TGTGCCAGCAGCCCCCAGAAACGTATCCGGGACAACAATGAGCAGTTCTTC. Its protein is CASSPQKRIRDNNEQFF.

The V call is TRBV10-3, the J call TRBJ1-2, with D perhaps TRBD1 (5 bases). CDR3 length equals 13 residues. With 6 bases removed from V and 2 bases from J, the gap between germline ends came to 10 bases. Germline V gene lookup returns CDR1 ENHRY and CDR2 SYGVKD. The chain's CDR3 is CAISRQQNYGYTF. The CDR3 region has the DNA TGTGCCATCAGCAGACAGCAGAACTATGGCTACACCTTC.

This chain connects TRBV7-9 to TRBJ2-1; TRBD1 might be the D (6 bases). The CDR3 is 16 residues long. V lost 6 bases and J lost 7, with 22 bases in between. The germline CDR1 and CDR2 sequences are SEHNR and FQNEAQ (reference sequence). CDR3 in DNA: TGTGCCAGCAGTGCAAGGGCAGGGGTTCTTCGGAATGAGCAGTTCTTC. Translated: CASSARAGVLRNEQFF.

This chain joins TRBV10-1 and TRBJ2-6, with TRBD2 matching over 8 bases. Germline V CDR1 and CDR2: WNHNN, SYGVQD (reference sequence). Trimming removed 10 bases from V and 2 bases from J; junction bases left unmatched: 7. There are 15 residues in the CDR3. CDR3 sequence: CATFDGGAGANVLTF. In DNA form, the CDR3 reads TGCGCCACATTTGACGGGGGGGCTGGGGCCAACGTCCTGACTTTC.

The chain joins TRBV12-3 or TRBV12-4 to TRBJ2-3; D is ambiguous. The CDR3 has 13 amino acids. The V gene lost 3 bases and the J gene lost 2 bases, with 6 bases spanning the gap. The CDR3 DNA reads as TGTGCCAGCAGTTTCGCGCCCACAGATACGCAGTATTTT. Translation: CASSFAPTDTQYF.